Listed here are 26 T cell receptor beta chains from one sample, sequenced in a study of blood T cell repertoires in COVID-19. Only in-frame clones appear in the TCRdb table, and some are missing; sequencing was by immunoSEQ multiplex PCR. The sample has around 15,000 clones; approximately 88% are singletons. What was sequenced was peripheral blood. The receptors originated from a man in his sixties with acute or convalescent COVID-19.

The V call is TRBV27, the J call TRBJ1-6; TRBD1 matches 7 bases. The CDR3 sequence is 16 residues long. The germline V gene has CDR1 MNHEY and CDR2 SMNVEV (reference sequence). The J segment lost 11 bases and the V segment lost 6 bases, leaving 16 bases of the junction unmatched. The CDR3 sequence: CASRPASTGNGAPLHF. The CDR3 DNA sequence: TGTGCCAGCAGACCCGCCTCGACAGGGAATGGAGCACCCCTCCACTTT.

CDR3 in DNA: TGTGCCAGCAGTAGTGAAAGCGGGCTGCTGGGCAATCAGCCCCAGCATTTT. Its translation: CASSSESGLLGNQPQHF. The genes are TRBV2 and TRBJ1-5; D ambiguous. The CDR3 runs 17 residues. V dropped 5 bases and J dropped 2 bases, with 19 bases sitting between them. CDR1 SNHLY and CDR2 FYNNEI come from the germline V gene. Full variable domain (rest looked up from reference TRBV2 and TRBJ1-5): EPEVTQTPSHQVTQMGQEVILRCVPISNHLYFYWYRQILGQKVEFLVSFYNNEISEKSEIFDDQFSVERPDGSNFTLKIRSTKLEDSAMYFCASSSESGLLGNQPQHFGDGTRLSIL.

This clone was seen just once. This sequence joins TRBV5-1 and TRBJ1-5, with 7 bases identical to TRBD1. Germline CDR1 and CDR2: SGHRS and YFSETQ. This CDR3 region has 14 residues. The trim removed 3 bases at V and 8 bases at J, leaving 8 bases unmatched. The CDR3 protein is CASSYGGGAEPQHF. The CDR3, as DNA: TGCGCCAGCAGCTACGGAGGGGGCGCGGAGCCCCAGCATTTT.

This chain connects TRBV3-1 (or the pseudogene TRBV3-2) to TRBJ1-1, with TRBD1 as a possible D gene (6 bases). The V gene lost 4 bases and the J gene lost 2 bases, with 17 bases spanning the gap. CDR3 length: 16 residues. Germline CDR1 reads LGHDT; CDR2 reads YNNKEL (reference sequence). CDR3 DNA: TGTGCCAGCAGCCGCCTGGGGGGGGCAGGTAACACTGAAGCTTTCTTT. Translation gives CASSRLGGAGNTEAFF.

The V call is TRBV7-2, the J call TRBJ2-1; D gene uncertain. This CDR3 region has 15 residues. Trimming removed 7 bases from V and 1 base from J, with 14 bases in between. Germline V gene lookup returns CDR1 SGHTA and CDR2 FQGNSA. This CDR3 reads CASIPESRSYNEQFF. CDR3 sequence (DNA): TGTGCCAGCATCCCTGAGTCGCGGTCCTACAATGAGCAGTTCTTC.

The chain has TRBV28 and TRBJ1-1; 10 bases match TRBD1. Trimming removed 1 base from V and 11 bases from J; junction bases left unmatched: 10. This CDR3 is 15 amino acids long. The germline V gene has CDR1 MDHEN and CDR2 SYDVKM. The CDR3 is CASSLLSGTGVTAFF. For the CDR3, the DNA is TGTGCCAGCAGTTTATTGTCCGGGACAGGGGTTACGGCTTTCTTT.

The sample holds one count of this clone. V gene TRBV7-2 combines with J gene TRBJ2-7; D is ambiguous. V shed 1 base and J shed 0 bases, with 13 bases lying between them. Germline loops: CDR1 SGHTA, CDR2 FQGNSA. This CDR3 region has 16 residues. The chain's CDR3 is CASSLVISPHSYEQYF. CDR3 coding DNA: TGTGCCAGCAGCTTAGTTATCTCCCCACACTCCTACGAGCAGTACTTC.

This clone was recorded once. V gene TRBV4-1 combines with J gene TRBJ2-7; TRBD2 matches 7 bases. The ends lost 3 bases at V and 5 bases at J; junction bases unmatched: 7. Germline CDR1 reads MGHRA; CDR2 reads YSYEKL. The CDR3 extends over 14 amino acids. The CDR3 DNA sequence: TGCGCCAGCAGCCAGGGCGGGAGAATCGACGAGCAGTACTTC. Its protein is CASSQGGRIDEQYF.

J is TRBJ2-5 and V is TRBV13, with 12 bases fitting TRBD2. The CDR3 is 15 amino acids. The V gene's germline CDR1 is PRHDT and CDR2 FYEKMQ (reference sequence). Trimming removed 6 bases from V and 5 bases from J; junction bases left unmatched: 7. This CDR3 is CASRQTSGSKETQYF. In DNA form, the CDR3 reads TGTGCCAGCAGGCAGACTAGCGGGAGTAAGGAGACCCAGTACTTC.

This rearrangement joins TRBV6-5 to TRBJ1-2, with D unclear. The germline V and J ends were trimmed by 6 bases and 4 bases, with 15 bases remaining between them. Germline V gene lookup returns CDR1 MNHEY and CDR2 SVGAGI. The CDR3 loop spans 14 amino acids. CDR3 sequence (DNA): TGTGCCAGCAGCGATTGGACGGGGTTCTATGGCTACACCTTC. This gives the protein CASSDWTGFYGYTF.

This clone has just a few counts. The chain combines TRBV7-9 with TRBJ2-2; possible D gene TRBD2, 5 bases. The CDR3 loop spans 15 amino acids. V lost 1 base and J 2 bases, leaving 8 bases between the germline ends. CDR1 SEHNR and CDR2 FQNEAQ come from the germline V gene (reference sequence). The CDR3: CASSLVSSNTGELFF. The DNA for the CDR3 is TGTGCCAGCAGCTTAGTTTCTAGCAACACCGGGGAGCTGTTTTTT.

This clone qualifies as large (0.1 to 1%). The CDR3 loop reads CASSLEQASTYEQYF. DNA of the CDR3: TGTGCCAGCAGCTTAGAACAAGCGAGCACCTACGAGCAGTACTTC. The chain couples TRBV7-6 to TRBJ2-7; D is unclear. V was shortened by 1 base and J by 2 bases, with 12 bases between the two germline ends. This CDR3 contains 15 residues. Germline V gene sequence: CDR1 SGHVS, CDR2 FNYEAQ. Using reference TRBV7-6 and TRBJ2-7 for the parts outside the CDR3, the full variable domain is GAGVSQSPRYKVTKRGQDVALRCDPISGHVSLYWYRQALGQGPEFLTYFNYEAQQDKSGLPNDRFSAERPEGSISTLTIQRTEQRDSAMYRCASSLEQASTYEQYFGPGTRLTVT.

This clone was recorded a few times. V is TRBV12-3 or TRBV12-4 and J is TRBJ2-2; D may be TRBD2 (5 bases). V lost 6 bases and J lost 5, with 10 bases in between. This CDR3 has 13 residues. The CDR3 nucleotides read TGTGCCAGCAGGTTATCGGGGACCGGGGAGCTGTTTTTT. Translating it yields CASRLSGTGELFF.

The CDR3 DNA follows: TGTGCCAGCAGTTACTCCCACCTCGGGAGAGGGACCAACTATGGCTACACCTTC. It is translated as CASSYSHLGRGTNYGYTF. V gene TRBV6-2 or TRBV6-3 combines with J gene TRBJ1-2; tentative D call: TRBD1 (5 bases). CDR1 is MNHEY, CDR2 SVGEGT, per germline. V dropped 0 bases and J dropped 2 bases, with 19 bases sitting between them. CDR3 length equals 18 residues.

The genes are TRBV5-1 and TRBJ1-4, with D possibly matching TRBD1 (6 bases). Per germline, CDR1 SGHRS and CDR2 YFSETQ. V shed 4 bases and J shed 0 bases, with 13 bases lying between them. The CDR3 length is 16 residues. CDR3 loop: CASSRGQTSTNEKLFF. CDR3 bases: TGCGCCAGCAGCCGAGGACAGACTTCAACTAATGAAAAACTGTTTTTT.

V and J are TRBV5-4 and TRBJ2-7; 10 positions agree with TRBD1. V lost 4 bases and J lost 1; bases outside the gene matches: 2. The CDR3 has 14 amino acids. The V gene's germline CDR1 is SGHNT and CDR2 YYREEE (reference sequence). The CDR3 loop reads CASSPDRGSYEQYF. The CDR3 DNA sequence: TGTGCCAGCAGCCCGGACAGGGGGTCCTACGAGCAGTACTTC. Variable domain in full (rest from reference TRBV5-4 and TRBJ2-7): ETGVTQSPTHLIKTRGQQVTLRCSSQSGHNTVSWYQQALGQGPQFIFQYYREEENGRGNFPPRFSGLQFPNYSSELNVNALELDDSALYLCASSPDRGSYEQYFGPGTRLTVT.

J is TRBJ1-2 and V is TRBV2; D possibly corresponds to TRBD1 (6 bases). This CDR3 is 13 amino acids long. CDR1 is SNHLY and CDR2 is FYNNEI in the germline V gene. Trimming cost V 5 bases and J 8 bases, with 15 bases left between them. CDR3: CASSYSTGYGYTF. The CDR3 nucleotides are TGTGCCAGCAGTTACTCAACAGGGTACGGCTACACCTTC. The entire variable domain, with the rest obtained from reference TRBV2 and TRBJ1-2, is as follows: EPEVTQTPSHQVTQMGQEVILRCVPISNHLYFYWYRQILGQKVEFLVSFYNNEISEKSEIFDDQFSVERPDGSNFTLKIRSTKLEDSAMYFCASSYSTGYGYTFGSGTRLTVV.

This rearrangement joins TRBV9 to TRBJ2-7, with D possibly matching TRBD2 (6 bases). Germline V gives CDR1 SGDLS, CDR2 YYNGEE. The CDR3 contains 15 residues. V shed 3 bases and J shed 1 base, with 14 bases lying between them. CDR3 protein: CASSGGDGVSYEQYF. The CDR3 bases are TGTGCCAGCAGCGGGGGGGACGGAGTATCCTACGAGCAGTACTTC. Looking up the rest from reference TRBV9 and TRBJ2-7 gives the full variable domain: DSGVTQTPKHLITATGQRVTLRCSPRSGDLSVYWYQQSLDQGLQFLIQYYNGEERAKGNILERFSAQQFPDLHSELNLSSLELGDSALYFCASSGGDGVSYEQYFGPGTRLTVT.

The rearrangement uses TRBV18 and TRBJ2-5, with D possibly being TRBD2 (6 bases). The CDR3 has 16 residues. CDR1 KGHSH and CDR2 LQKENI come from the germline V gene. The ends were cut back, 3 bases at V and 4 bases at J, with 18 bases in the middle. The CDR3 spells CASSPGRVGGGETQYF. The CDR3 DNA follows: TGTGCCAGCTCACCGGGACGGGTCGGGGGAGGAGAGACCCAGTACTTC.

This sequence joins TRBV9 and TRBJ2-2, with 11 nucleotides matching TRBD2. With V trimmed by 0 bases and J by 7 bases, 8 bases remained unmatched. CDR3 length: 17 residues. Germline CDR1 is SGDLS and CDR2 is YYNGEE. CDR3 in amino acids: CASSVGRLAGLVGELFF. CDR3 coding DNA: TGTGCCAGCAGCGTAGGGAGACTAGCGGGACTGGTCGGGGAGCTGTTTTTT.

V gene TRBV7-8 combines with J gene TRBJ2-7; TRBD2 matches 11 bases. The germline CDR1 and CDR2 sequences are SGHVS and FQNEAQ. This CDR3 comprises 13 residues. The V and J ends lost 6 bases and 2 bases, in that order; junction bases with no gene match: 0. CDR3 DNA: TGTGCCAGCAGTAGCGGGAGGGCCTACGAGCAGTACTTC. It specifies CASSSGRAYEQYF.

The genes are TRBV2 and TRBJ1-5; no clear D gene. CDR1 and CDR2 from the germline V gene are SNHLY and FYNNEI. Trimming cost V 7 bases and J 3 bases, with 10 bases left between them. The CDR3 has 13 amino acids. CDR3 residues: CASKFGLNQPQHF. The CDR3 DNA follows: TGTGCCAGCAAATTTGGGCTCAATCAGCCCCAGCATTTT.

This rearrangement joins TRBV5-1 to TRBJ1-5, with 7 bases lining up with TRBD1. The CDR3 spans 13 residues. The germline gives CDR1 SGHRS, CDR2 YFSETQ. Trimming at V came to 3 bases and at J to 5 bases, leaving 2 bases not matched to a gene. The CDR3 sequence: CASSWTGDQPQHF. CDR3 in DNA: TGCGCCAGCAGCTGGACAGGAGATCAGCCCCAGCATTTT.

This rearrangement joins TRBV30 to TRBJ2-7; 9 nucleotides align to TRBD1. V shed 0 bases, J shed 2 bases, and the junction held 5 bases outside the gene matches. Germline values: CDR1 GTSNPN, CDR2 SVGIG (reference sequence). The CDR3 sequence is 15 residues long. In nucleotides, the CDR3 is TGTGCCTGGAGTGTAGGGACAGGGCTTCCCTACGAGCAGTACTTC. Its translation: CAWSVGTGLPYEQYF. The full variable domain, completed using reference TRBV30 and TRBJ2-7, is SQTIHQWPATLVQPVGSPLSLECTVEGTSNPNLYWYRQAAGRGLQLLFYSVGIGQISSEVPQNLSASRPQDRQFILSSKKLLLSDSGFYLCAWSVGTGLPYEQYFGPGTRLTVT.

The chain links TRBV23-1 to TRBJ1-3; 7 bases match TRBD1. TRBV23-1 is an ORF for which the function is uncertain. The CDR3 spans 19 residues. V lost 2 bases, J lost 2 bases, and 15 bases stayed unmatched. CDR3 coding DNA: TGCGCCAGCAGTCAAACCCCCCTCTCGACAGGGCTTACTGGAAACACCATATATTTT. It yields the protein CASSQTPLSTGLTGNTIYF.

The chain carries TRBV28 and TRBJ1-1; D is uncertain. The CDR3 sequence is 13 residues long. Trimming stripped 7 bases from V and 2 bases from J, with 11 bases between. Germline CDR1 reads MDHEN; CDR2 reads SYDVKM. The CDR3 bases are TGTGCCAGCACTCCAGACACTAACACTGAAGCTTTCTTT. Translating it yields CASTPDTNTEAFF.